This is a list of T cell receptor beta chains from one sample in a study of cytomegalovirus exposure and HLA in healthy donors. TCRdb keeps only in-frame clones here, not all; method: immunoSEQ multiplex PCR. The sample includes about 130,000 clones, approximately 91% of them seen just once. The sequenced material came from PBMCs. Every receptor here comes from a man aged 30-40 years in good health and CMV-seronegative. CDR3s include the opening cysteine and the closing phenylalanine or tryptophan. D genes are given only for firm matches. Not all rows give a size; the values are once, few, many and, for expanded clones, a class.

j_call: TRBJ2-1; v_call: TRBV7-7; clone_size: .; d_call: TRBD2; cdr3_aa: CASSLNPPGTSGTTYNEQFF; cdr3_nt: TGTGCCAGCAGCTTAAACCCCCCGGGGACTAGCGGGACCACCTACAATGAGCAGTTCTTC
j_call: TRBJ2-2; v_call: TRBV4-1; clone_size: .; d_call: TRBD1; cdr3_aa: CASSQGPQGTGELFF; cdr3_nt: TGCGCCAGCAGCCAAGGGCCACAGGGGACCGGGGAGCTGTTTTTT
j_call: TRBJ2-2; v_call: TRBV19; clone_size: .; d_call: .; cdr3_aa: CASSILPLRGGGTGELFF; cdr3_nt: TGTGCCAGTAGTATACTCCCCCTCAGGGGCGGGGGAACCGGGGAGCTGTTTTTT
j_call: TRBJ1-6; v_call: TRBV5-1; clone_size: .; d_call: TRBD1; cdr3_aa: CASSLLGQGEKPYNSPLHF; cdr3_nt: TGCGCCAGCAGCTTGTTGGGACAGGGAGAAAAGCCCTATAATTCACCCCTCCACTTT
j_call: TRBJ1-2; v_call: TRBV30; clone_size: .; d_call: .; cdr3_aa: CAWSVGPRDSYTF; cdr3_nt: TGTGCCTGGAGTGTAGGCCCCCGAGACAGCTACACCTTC
j_call: TRBJ2-1; v_call: TRBV15; clone_size: .; d_call: .; cdr3_aa: CATSRDLAGNGNEQFF; cdr3_nt: TGTGCCACCAGCAGAGACTTGGCGGGAAATGGCAATGAGCAGTTCTTC
j_call: TRBJ2-7; v_call: TRBV6-5; clone_size: .; d_call: TRBD1; cdr3_aa: CASSGVGTETYEQYF; cdr3_nt: TGTGCCAGCAGTGGAGTCGGGACAGAGACCTACGAGCAGTACTTC
j_call: TRBJ1-4; v_call: TRBV4-1; clone_size: .; d_call: .; cdr3_aa: CASSQGWGATNEKLFF; cdr3_nt: TGCGCCAGCAGCCAAGGGTGGGGGGCAACTAATGAAAAACTGTTTTTT
j_call: TRBJ2-3; v_call: TRBV2; clone_size: .; d_call: TRBD2; cdr3_aa: CASSAEAGAVDTQYF; cdr3_nt: TGTGCCAGCAGTGCGGAAGCGGGAGCTGTAGATACGCAGTATTTT
j_call: TRBJ1-2; v_call: TRBV27; clone_size: .; d_call: .; cdr3_aa: CASSFRGSHGYTF; cdr3_nt: TGTGCCAGCAGTTTCCGAGGGAGCCATGGCTACACCTTC
j_call: TRBJ1-1; v_call: TRBV6-5; clone_size: .; d_call: .; cdr3_aa: CASTLAGSGVAFF; cdr3_nt: TGTGCCAGCACGTTAGCTGGATCGGGGGTGGCTTTCTTT
j_call: TRBJ2-7; v_call: TRBV18; clone_size: .; d_call: TRBD1; cdr3_aa: CASSPGQGVDYEQYF; cdr3_nt: TGTGCCAGCTCACCCGGACAGGGTGTTGATTACGAGCAGTACTTC
j_call: TRBJ2-7; v_call: TRBV19; clone_size: few; d_call: TRBD1; cdr3_aa: CASSPTGSAYEQYF; cdr3_nt: TGTGCCAGTAGTCCGACAGGGTCCGCCTACGAGCAGTACTTC
j_call: TRBJ2-7; v_call: TRBV9; clone_size: .; d_call: TRBD2; cdr3_aa: CASSVSTSGAYEQYF; cdr3_nt: TGTGCCAGCAGCGTTTCCACTAGCGGGGCTTACGAGCAGTACTTC
j_call: TRBJ2-1; v_call: TRBV9; clone_size: .; d_call: TRBD2; cdr3_aa: CASSVGSGGYNEQFF; cdr3_nt: TGTGCCAGCAGCGTAGGAAGCGGGGGTTACAATGAGCAGTTCTTC
j_call: TRBJ2-7; v_call: TRBV30; clone_size: .; d_call: .; cdr3_aa: CAWRAPGRAYEQYF; cdr3_nt: TGTGCCTGGAGGGCACCCGGCAGGGCCTACGAGCAGTACTTC
j_call: TRBJ2-3; v_call: TRBV5-4; clone_size: .; d_call: .; cdr3_aa: CASSLRTINPTDTQYF; cdr3_nt: TGTGCCAGCAGCTTGAGGACTATTAACCCCACAGATACGCAGTATTTT
j_call: TRBJ1-1; v_call: TRBV7-2; clone_size: .; d_call: .; cdr3_aa: CASSLQVGDTEAFF; cdr3_nt: TGTGCCAGCAGCTTACAGGTCGGGGACACTGAAGCTTTCTTT
j_call: TRBJ2-3; v_call: TRBV6-4; clone_size: .; d_call: TRBD1; cdr3_aa: CASSDGTGGTDTQYF; cdr3_nt: TGTGCCAGCAGTGACGGGACAGGGGGCACAGATACGCAGTATTTT
j_call: TRBJ2-3; v_call: TRBV11-2; clone_size: .; d_call: TRBD2; cdr3_aa: CASSLFAGAGTDTQYF; cdr3_nt: TGTGCCAGCAGCTTATTCGCGGGAGCCGGCACAGATACGCAGTATTTT
j_call: TRBJ1-5; v_call: TRBV29-1; clone_size: .; d_call: .; cdr3_aa: CSVATGDYQPQHF; cdr3_nt: TGCAGCGTTGCGACAGGAGATTATCAGCCCCAGCATTTT
j_call: TRBJ2-1; v_call: TRBV6-4; clone_size: .; d_call: TRBD2; cdr3_aa: CASSPTASGPYNEQFF; cdr3_nt: TGTGCCAGCAGTCCGACCGCTAGCGGACCTTACAATGAGCAGTTCTTC
j_call: TRBJ1-4; v_call: TRBV10-1; clone_size: .; d_call: TRBD1; cdr3_aa: CASSESTGGQGEKLFF; cdr3_nt: TGCGCCAGCAGTGAGTCGACAGGGGGACAGGGGGAAAAACTGTTTTTT
j_call: TRBJ1-3; v_call: TRBV7-6; clone_size: .; d_call: TRBD1; cdr3_aa: CASSKGQGGGNTIYF; cdr3_nt: TGTGCCAGCAGCAAAGGACAGGGTGGGGGAAACACCATATATTTT
j_call: TRBJ1-2; v_call: TRBV6-5; clone_size: .; d_call: .; cdr3_aa: CASSSPGVYGYTF; cdr3_nt: TGTGCCAGCAGTTCTCCGGGGGTCTATGGCTACACCTTC
j_call: TRBJ1-3; v_call: TRBV29-1; clone_size: .; d_call: TRBD1; cdr3_aa: CSVKTGSGNTIYF; cdr3_nt: TGCAGCGTCAAGACAGGGTCTGGAAACACCATATATTTT
j_call: TRBJ2-7; v_call: TRBV5-1; clone_size: .; d_call: TRBD2; cdr3_aa: CASSEASGRVSEQYF; cdr3_nt: TGCGCCAGCAGCGAGGCTAGCGGGAGGGTTTCCGAGCAGTACTTC
j_call: TRBJ2-7; v_call: TRBV5-1; clone_size: .; d_call: TRBD2; cdr3_aa: CASSPPGRASSYEQYF; cdr3_nt: TGCGCCAGCAGCCCCCCTGGGAGGGCGAGCTCCTACGAGCAGTACTTC
j_call: TRBJ2-1; v_call: TRBV5-4; clone_size: .; d_call: .; cdr3_aa: CASSLALRDEQFF; cdr3_nt: TGTGCCAGCAGCTTGGCCTTAAGAGATGAGCAGTTCTTC
j_call: TRBJ2-2; v_call: TRBV2; clone_size: .; d_call: .; cdr3_aa: CASSEDHQTGELFF; cdr3_nt: TGTGCCAGCAGTGAAGACCACCAGACCGGGGAGCTGTTTTTT
j_call: TRBJ2-1; v_call: TRBV7-2; clone_size: .; d_call: .; cdr3_aa: CASSFSFPRDTGEQFF; cdr3_nt: TGTGCCAGCAGCTTTTCTTTTCCGAGGGATACGGGAGAGCAGTTCTTC
j_call: TRBJ1-1; v_call: TRBV30; clone_size: few; d_call: .; cdr3_aa: CAWSVRTDTEAFF; cdr3_nt: TGTGCCTGGAGTGTCCGGACAGACACTGAAGCTTTCTTT
j_call: TRBJ1-1; v_call: TRBV30; clone_size: .; d_call: .; cdr3_aa: CAWSNRVYTEAFF; cdr3_nt: TGTGCCTGGAGTAACAGGGTCTACACTGAAGCTTTCTTT
j_call: TRBJ2-7; v_call: TRBV7-6; clone_size: .; d_call: .; cdr3_aa: CASSPGTSSYEQYF; cdr3_nt: TGTGCCAGCAGCCCCGGGACTTCCTCCTACGAGCAGTACTTC
j_call: TRBJ2-3; v_call: TRBV30; clone_size: .; d_call: TRBD1; cdr3_aa: CAWRTGADTQYF; cdr3_nt: TGTGCCTGGAGAACAGGGGCAGATACGCAGTATTTT
j_call: TRBJ2-1; v_call: TRBV30; clone_size: .; d_call: .; cdr3_aa: CAWSAFLASRDNEQFF; cdr3_nt: TGTGCCTGGAGTGCCTTTCTGGCATCACGGGACAATGAGCAGTTCTTC
j_call: TRBJ1-5; v_call: TRBV4-1; clone_size: .; d_call: .; cdr3_aa: CASSQVIRGYQPQHF; cdr3_nt: TGCGCCAGCAGCCAAGTCATTCGGGGATATCAGCCCCAGCATTTT
j_call: TRBJ2-3; v_call: TRBV7-2; clone_size: few; d_call: .; cdr3_aa: CASSFEGWTDTQYF; cdr3_nt: TGTGCCAGCAGCTTTGAGGGCTGGACAGATACGCAGTATTTT
j_call: TRBJ1-5; v_call: TRBV7-9; clone_size: few; d_call: .; cdr3_aa: CASSPIGSNQPQHF; cdr3_nt: TGTGCCAGCAGCCCCATTGGCAGCAATCAGCCCCAGCATTTT
j_call: TRBJ2-1; v_call: TRBV7-2; clone_size: .; d_call: TRBD1; cdr3_aa: CASSGQGKNEQFF; cdr3_nt: TGTGCCAGTTCGGGACAGGGGAAGAATGAGCAGTTCTTC
j_call: TRBJ1-2; v_call: TRBV5-4; clone_size: .; d_call: .; cdr3_aa: CASSPPGNYGYTF; cdr3_nt: TGTGCCAGCAGCCCCCCGGGAAACTATGGCTACACCTTC
j_call: TRBJ2-3; v_call: TRBV18; clone_size: .; d_call: .; cdr3_aa: CASSHTATDTQYF; cdr3_nt: TGTGCCAGCTCACATACAGCCACAGATACGCAGTATTTT
j_call: TRBJ2-7; v_call: TRBV6-1; clone_size: .; d_call: .; cdr3_aa: CATEGMPELYEQYF; cdr3_nt: TGTGCCACTGAGGGAATGCCTGAGCTCTACGAGCAGTACTTC
j_call: TRBJ2-5; v_call: TRBV19; clone_size: .; d_call: .; cdr3_aa: CASSGLPKETQYF; cdr3_nt: TGTGCCAGTAGTGGCCTGCCCAAAGAGACCCAGTACTTC
j_call: TRBJ2-5; v_call: TRBV19; clone_size: .; d_call: .; cdr3_aa: CASSIGGRWDF; cdr3_nt: TGTGCCAGTAGTATAGGTGGGCGTTGGGACTTC
j_call: TRBJ2-7; v_call: TRBV19; clone_size: .; d_call: TRBD2; cdr3_aa: CASGTSGSVYEQYF; cdr3_nt: TGTGCCAGTGGGACTAGCGGGAGCGTCTACGAGCAGTACTTC
j_call: TRBJ1-1; v_call: TRBV15; clone_size: .; d_call: TRBD1; cdr3_aa: CATSPPPVRGHTEAFF; cdr3_nt: TGTGCCACCAGCCCCCCTCCGGTCAGGGGGCACACTGAAGCTTTCTTT
j_call: TRBJ2-1; v_call: TRBV5-1; clone_size: .; d_call: .; cdr3_aa: CASSLGIQGNEQFF; cdr3_nt: TGCGCCAGCAGCTTGGGAATACAGGGTAATGAGCAGTTCTTC
j_call: TRBJ1-1; v_call: TRBV10-3; clone_size: .; d_call: .; cdr3_aa: CAISEEGGEAEAFF; cdr3_nt: TGTGCCATCAGTGAGGAAGGGGGGGAGGCTGAAGCTTTCTTT
j_call: TRBJ1-2; v_call: TRBV27; clone_size: .; d_call: TRBD1; cdr3_aa: CASSSHGTGFGYTF; cdr3_nt: TGTGCCAGCAGTTCACACGGGACAGGGTTCGGCTACACCTTC
j_call: TRBJ1-5; v_call: TRBV11-2; clone_size: .; d_call: TRBD1; cdr3_aa: CASSRTGEANQPQHF; cdr3_nt: TGTGCCAGCAGCCGAACAGGGGAGGCAAATCAGCCCCAGCATTTT
j_call: TRBJ2-7; v_call: TRBV5-1; clone_size: .; d_call: TRBD2; cdr3_aa: CASSSKGSGRCYEQYF; cdr3_nt: TGCGCCAGCAGCTCGAAAGGTAGCGGGAGGTGCTACGAGCAGTACTTC